This record covers a single T cell receptor beta chain. No cognate antigen has been identified for it. Base qualities are missing; no much larger clone stands one base away. This record comes from a study of blood T cell repertoires in COVID-19 (dated by TCRdb to 2020 to 2022). About the investigation overall: The collaborator samples originated in the United States, Italy and Spain and spanned the acute and convalescent phases of COVID-19. The prospective study material was composed of cDNA or gDNA derived from T cells, B-cell-depleted T cells, or PBMCs. The dataset comprised deeply sampled blood TCRbeta repertoires from subjects exposed to, actively infected with, or recovered from COVID-19. The repertoires were released in a freely available public database meant as a resource for research on the immune response to SARS-CoV-2. The samples were drawn from two sources: the first 160 participants of the ongoing ImmuneRACE study, and about 1,300 subjects contributed by 6 global collaborators. Nearly every sample came with metadata listing a de-identified subject ID, COVID-19 status, age in years and sex. Where available, HLA class I and class II types were obtained from metadata supplied by the sample provider rather than from assay-based typing.

Sequences SGHKS (CDR1) and YYEKEE (CDR2) are obtained from the germline V gene (reference sequence). The CDR3 sequence holds 16 residues, the cysteine and phenylalanine included. The retained sequence is limited to the CDR3, 48 bases, with the frame set at the first base. V and J are truncated by 0 bases and 10 bases respectively, leaving an intervening sequence of 17 bases. Study-wide conclusions, independent of this receptor: How much clinical and demographic metadata was included differed by source and by participant, and the metadata was provided uncurated.

The immunoSEQ Assay, a bias-controlled multiplex PCR, was used to amplify TCRbeta CDR3 regions from genomic DNA. The published analysis was carried out like this. Within the assay, amplification of reference gene primers was used to estimate how many nucleated cells each sample contained. To quantify the absolute abundance of each unique TCRbeta CDR3 rearrangement, sequence reads were collapsed and filtered. For each sample, productive Simpson clonality was calculated by taking the square root of Simpson's diversity index across productive rearrangements. This is the immuneACCESS table as TCRdb keeps it, with only in-frame sequences that have V and J called. A part of the clones is gone; compared with another copy, unresolved V genes explain less than half, and the rest is unexplained. The V and J calls and the clone size are those of that table, but D and trimming were determined from the DNA. The sample profile shows some 170,000 clones; about 90% of them were found once. Of the sample, around 1.2% falls within the top ten clones.

In the prospective study, participants were about 18 to 95 years old, resided in 20 to 30 geographic areas of the United States, and were enrolled through a virtual design. To assign participants to cohorts, the prospective study relied on clinical history that participants themselves reported in a screening survey and a study questionnaire. In the prospective study, whole blood, serum and a nasopharyngeal or oropharyngeal swab were collected from each participant by mobile phlebotomists. Participants in the prospective study had the option to provide additional blood draws and questionnaires over a 2-month period. Prospective study blood samples were shipped either frozen or at room temperature before DNA extraction.

The specimen sequenced was PBMCs or T cells enriched from blood (not recorded which). This clonotype was obtained from a human donor with acute COVID-19. The donor label of this sample is uncertain. The chain couples TRBV5-5 to TRBJ1-6; a tentative D match to TRBD1 spans 6 bases. The DNA reads as follows: TGTGCCAGCAGCTTGGAACCTACAGGGTGGGACTCACCCCTCCACTTT. Translation gives CASSLEPTGWDSPLHF.